These 20 T cell receptor beta chains came from one sample sequenced in a study of shared clonotypes between healthy human individuals. Libraries were prepared by immunoSEQ multiplex PCR; TCRdb keeps only in-frame clonotypes and omits some of them. The sample carries 1,400,000 or so clones, approximately 98.5% recorded once. Sequenced input: naive CD4+ T cells sorted from blood. Regarding subset: CD45RA+ positively selected. These receptors were obtained from a man aged 25 to 45 in good health.

In this sample, this clone turned up a few times. The CDR3 sequence: CASHSGSLPYEQYF. DNA for the CDR3: TGTGCCAGTCATAGCGGGAGTTTACCCTACGAGCAGTACTTC. The rearrangement joins TRBV19 to TRBJ2-7, with 9 bases that match TRBD2. This CDR3 region has 14 residues. Trimming took 8 bases from V and 2 from J; bases not matched to a gene: 7. Germline CDR1 and CDR2: LNHDA and SQIVND (reference sequence).

V and J are TRBV7-2 and TRBJ2-2; the match to TRBD2 covers 14 bases. V dropped 5 bases and J dropped 5; count of bases not matched to a gene: 7. There are 17 residues in the CDR3. The germline gives CDR1 SGHTA, CDR2 FQGNSA. The CDR3 region has the DNA TGTGCCAGCAGCCGGGGACTAGCGGGAGTTGGGACCGGGGAGCTGTTTTTT. The encoded protein is CASSRGLAGVGTGELFF.

The chain carries TRBV9 and TRBJ1-3, with a tentative D call TRBD1 (5 bases). Germline V gene lookup returns CDR1 SGDLS and CDR2 YYNGEE. Trimming stripped 0 bases from V and 4 bases from J, with 11 bases between. The CDR3 has 15 amino acids. The CDR3 DNA follows: TGTGCCAGCAGCGTAGGAATAGGGGTGGGAAACACCATATATTTT. Amino acids: CASSVGIGVGNTIYF.

The V gene is TRBV7-9, the J gene TRBJ1-1, with D possibly TRBD1 on 5 matching bases. V was trimmed by 7 bases and J by 4 bases, leaving 19 bases between them. CDR1 is SEHNR and CDR2 is FQNEAQ in the germline V gene (reference sequence). The CDR3 spans 15 residues. The CDR3 nucleotides read TGTGCCAGCACCAATGGTTCAGGGATAAGCACTGAAGCTTTCTTT. Translating gives CASTNGSGISTEAFF.

This chain joins TRBV30 and TRBJ2-1; D is unresolved. The CDR3 has 14 amino acids. V shed 0 bases and J shed 10 bases, with 16 bases lying between them. The germline gives CDR1 GTSNPN, CDR2 SVGIG (reference sequence). DNA of the CDR3: TGTGCCTGGAGTGTAAATACCCAACCTATCGAGCAGTTCTTC. It is translated as CAWSVNTQPIEQFF.

The chain couples TRBV7-9 to TRBJ2-3, with 9 bases fitting TRBD1. CDR3 length equals 13 residues. CDR1 and CDR2 from the germline V gene are SEHNR and FQNEAQ (reference sequence). Trimming took 5 bases from V and 9 from J; bases not matched to a gene: 6. CDR3 bases: TGTGCCAGCAGCCCACTAGGACAGGGGACGCAGTATTTT. It specifies CASSPLGQGTQYF. Supplemented by reference TRBV7-9 and TRBJ2-3, the full variable domain reads DTGVSQNPRHKITKRGQNVTFRCDPISEHNRLYWYRQTLGQGPEFLTYFQNEAQLEKSRLLSDRFSAERPKGSFSTLEIQRTEQGDSAMYLCASSPLGQGTQYFGPGTRLTVL.

This chain's CDR3 is CASNWLASSYEQYF. CDR3 DNA sequence: TGTGCCAGCAATTGGCTAGCGAGCTCCTACGAGCAGTACTTC. The gene calls are TRBV7-8 and TRBJ2-7, with D tentatively TRBD2 (6 bases). The V and J ends lost 7 bases and 0 bases respectively, with 13 bases between them. From germline, CDR1 is SGHVS and CDR2 FQNEAQ. This CDR3 comprises 14 residues.

The chain carries TRBV6-1 and TRBJ2-7; possibly TRBD1 for D (5 bases). The CDR3 length is 14 residues. V was shortened by 7 bases and J by 1 base, with 14 bases between the two germline ends. Germline-derived CDR1 and CDR2 are MNHNS and SASEGT. DNA of the CDR3: TGTGCCAGCAACCGTCGACAGCCATCCTACGAGCAGTACTTC. Translating gives CASNRRQPSYEQYF.

The chain is built from TRBV7-9 and TRBJ2-1; TRBD2 aligns across 10 bases. Germline loops: CDR1 SEHNR, CDR2 FQNEAQ (reference sequence). CDR3 length: 18 amino acids. The J segment lost 7 bases and the V segment lost 1 base, leaving 13 bases of the junction unmatched. Here the CDR3 DNA reads TGTGCCAGCAGCTTAGTTTCTCCGGGGACTAGCGAGGATAATGAGCAGTTCTTC. It encodes CASSLVSPGTSEDNEQFF.

The chain links TRBV18 to TRBJ2-7; D unresolved. The CDR3 has 12 residues. In germline, CDR1 is KGHSH, CDR2 LQKENI. The ends were cut back, 2 bases at V and 6 bases at J, with 8 bases in the middle. The CDR3 bases are TGTGCCAGCTCACCAAAAGGTCCCGAGCAGTACTTC. It codes for CASSPKGPEQYF.

The chain carries TRBV23-1 and TRBJ2-1; D gene uncertain. TRBV23-1 is given ORF status, its function remaining uncertain. This CDR3 has 17 amino acids. V shed 3 bases and J shed 0 bases, with 15 bases lying between them. CDR3 coding DNA: TGCGCCAGCAGTCAGCAGGAGAGGTTTAGCTCCTACAATGAGCAGTTCTTC. This codes for CASSQQERFSSYNEQFF.

The chain carries TRBV23-1 and TRBJ2-1; D is unresolved. TRBV23-1 falls under the ORF class, with uncertain function. The CDR3 extends over 18 amino acids. V gave up 4 bases and J gave up 1 base, with 20 bases separating them. The DNA for the CDR3 is TGCGCCAGCAGTCCGCCCCCCGGATCAGAAGGATCCTACAATGAGCAGTTCTTC. It yields the protein CASSPPPGSEGSYNEQFF.

Details on this clone: This specimen includes other DNA sequences encoding the same CDR3. The chain links TRBV19 to TRBJ2-6; the D gene is possibly TRBD1 (5 bases). This CDR3 spans 16 amino acids. V was trimmed by 0 bases and J by 0 bases, leaving 6 bases between them. From germline, CDR1 is LNHDA and CDR2 SQIVND (reference sequence). In DNA form, the CDR3 reads TGTGCCAGTAGTATAGATCAGGGCTCTGGGGCCAACGTCCTGACTTTC. Translating gives CASSIDQGSGANVLTF.

The chain combines TRBV5-6 with TRBJ1-1, with unresolved D. Trimming stripped 1 base from V and 1 base from J, with 8 bases between. CDR1 and CDR2 (germline): SGHDT, YYEEEE. The CDR3 has 14 residues. The CDR3, as DNA: TGTGCCAGCAGCTTGTTGACTACGAACACTGAAGCTTTCTTT. Protein: CASSLLTTNTEAFF.

This sequence joins TRBV19 and TRBJ2-1; TRBD2 aligns across 8 bases. CDR1 is LNHDA, CDR2 SQIVND, per germline (reference sequence). This CDR3 has 14 amino acids. The trim removed 6 bases at V and 5 bases at J, leaving 6 bases unmatched. The CDR3 loop is CASSTLAAHNEQFF. The CDR3 DNA reads as TGTGCCAGTAGCACACTAGCGGCCCACAATGAGCAGTTCTTC.

The V and J genes are TRBV11-2 and TRBJ2-7; D remains unclear. The CDR3 contains 11 residues. The germline gives CDR1 SGHAT, CDR2 FQNNGV. V was clipped by 2 bases and J by 3 bases, with 2 bases between them. The CDR3: CASSLYYEQYF. In DNA form, the CDR3 reads TGTGCCAGCAGCTTATACTACGAGCAGTACTTC.

The V call is TRBV18, the J call TRBJ2-3; either TRBD1 or TRBD2 may fit D (5 bases each). The CDR3 loop spans 15 amino acids. V was shortened by 8 bases and J by 2 bases, with 17 bases between the two germline ends. Germline CDR1 and CDR2: KGHSH and LQKENI. The CDR3 is CASQGENRITDTQYF. DNA of the CDR3: TGTGCCAGCCAGGGAGAGAACCGTATCACAGATACGCAGTATTTT. The full variable domain, its missing parts supplied by reference TRBV18 and TRBJ2-3, is NAGVMQNPRHLVRRRGQEARLRCSPMKGHSHVYWYRQLPEEGLKFMVYLQKENIIDESGMPKERFSAEFPKEGPSILRIQQVVRGDSAAYFCASQGENRITDTQYFGPGTRLTVL.

The rearrangement uses TRBV5-1 and TRBJ2-7; D remains ambiguous. Germline assignment: CDR1 SGHRS and CDR2 YFSETQ. The CDR3 extends over 14 amino acids. With 0 bases removed from V and 3 bases from J, the gap between germline ends came to 10 bases. CDR3 in amino acids: CASSLEFLIYEQYF. CDR3 in DNA: TGCGCCAGCAGCTTGGAGTTCCTTATCTACGAGCAGTACTTC.

The J gene is TRBJ1-1, the V gene TRBV18; D is ambiguous. Germline V gene lookup returns CDR1 KGHSH and CDR2 LQKENI. This CDR3 contains 18 residues. V was clipped by 1 base and J by 0 bases, with 18 bases between them. This chain's CDR3 is CASSPLLSRNVLNTEAFF. DNA for the CDR3: TGTGCCAGCTCACCACTTCTCTCCAGAAACGTACTGAACACTGAAGCTTTCTTT.

V and J are TRBV18 and TRBJ1-2; TRBD1 matches 7 bases. The CDR3 length is 15 residues. The ends lost 3 bases at V and 2 bases at J; junction bases unmatched: 6. The germline CDR1 and CDR2 sequences are KGHSH and LQKENI. CDR3 nucleotide sequence: TGTGCCAGCTCACCCGCGACAGGGTCGAACTATGGCTACACCTTC. Translating it yields CASSPATGSNYGYTF. Full variable domain (missing parts from reference TRBV18 and TRBJ1-2): NAGVMQNPRHLVRRRGQEARLRCSPMKGHSHVYWYRQLPEEGLKFMVYLQKENIIDESGMPKERFSAEFPKEGPSILRIQQVVRGDSAAYFCASSPATGSNYGYTFGSGTRLTVV.